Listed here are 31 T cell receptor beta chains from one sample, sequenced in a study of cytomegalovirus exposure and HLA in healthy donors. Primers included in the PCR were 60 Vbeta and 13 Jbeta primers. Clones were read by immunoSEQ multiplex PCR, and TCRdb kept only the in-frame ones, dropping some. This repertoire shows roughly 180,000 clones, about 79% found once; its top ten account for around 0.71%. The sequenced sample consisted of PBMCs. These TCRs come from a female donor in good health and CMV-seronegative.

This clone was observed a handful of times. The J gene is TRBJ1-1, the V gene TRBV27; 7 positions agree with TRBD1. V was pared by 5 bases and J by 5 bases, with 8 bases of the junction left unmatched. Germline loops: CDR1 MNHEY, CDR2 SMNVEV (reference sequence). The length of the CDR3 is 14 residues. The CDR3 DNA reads TGTGCCAGCAGTCGACAGGGATGGGGGACTGAAGCTTTCTTT. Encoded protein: CASSRQGWGTEAFF.

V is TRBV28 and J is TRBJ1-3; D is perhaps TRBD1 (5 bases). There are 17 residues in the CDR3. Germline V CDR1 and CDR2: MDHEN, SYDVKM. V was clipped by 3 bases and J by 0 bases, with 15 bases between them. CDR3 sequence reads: CASSFQRTLSSGNTIYF. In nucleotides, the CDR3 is TGTGCCAGCAGTTTTCAGAGGACATTAAGCTCTGGAAACACCATATATTTT.

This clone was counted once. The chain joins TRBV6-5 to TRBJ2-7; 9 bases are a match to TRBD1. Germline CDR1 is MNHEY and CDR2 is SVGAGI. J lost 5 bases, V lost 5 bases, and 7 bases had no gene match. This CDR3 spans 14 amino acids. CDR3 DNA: TGTGCCAGCAGTCGGGGACAGGGTATCAACGAGCAGTACTTC. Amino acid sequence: CASSRGQGINEQYF.

This CDR3 is CASSSGTSGSRETQYF. The CDR3 nucleotides are TGTGCCAGCAGTTCCGGGACTAGCGGGAGCAGAGAGACCCAGTACTTC. The chain is built from TRBV2 and TRBJ2-5, with TRBD2 matching over 14 bases. V gave up 5 bases and J gave up 4 bases; unmatched junction bases: 6. CDR1 and CDR2 from the germline V gene are SNHLY and FYNNEI. The CDR3 has 16 amino acids.

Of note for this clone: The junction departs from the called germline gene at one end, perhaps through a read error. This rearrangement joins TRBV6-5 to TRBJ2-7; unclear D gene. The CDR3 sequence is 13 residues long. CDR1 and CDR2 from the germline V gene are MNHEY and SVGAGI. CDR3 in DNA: TGTGCCAGCAGGCCCCTAGTTTTTTACGTGCAGTACTTC. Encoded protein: CASRPLVFYVQYF.

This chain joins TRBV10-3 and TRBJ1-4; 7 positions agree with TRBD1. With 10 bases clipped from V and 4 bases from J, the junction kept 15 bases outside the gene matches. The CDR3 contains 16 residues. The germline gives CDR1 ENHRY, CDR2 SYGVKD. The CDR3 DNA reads TGTGCCACTCGAGGGGGACAGCAGGCCGGTAATGAAAAACTGTTTTTT. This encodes CATRGGQQAGNEKLFF.

Here the CDR3 DNA reads TGTGCCACCAGCAGCGCAACGACCTACAGGGTTGCAGCTTTCTTT. Residues: CATSSATTYRVAAFF. The chain joins TRBV15 to TRBJ1-1; a weak D match, TRBD1 (6 bases). V shed 3 bases and J shed 10 bases, with 21 bases lying between them. CDR1 LNHNV and CDR2 YYDKDF come from the germline V gene (reference sequence). CDR3 size: 15 residues.

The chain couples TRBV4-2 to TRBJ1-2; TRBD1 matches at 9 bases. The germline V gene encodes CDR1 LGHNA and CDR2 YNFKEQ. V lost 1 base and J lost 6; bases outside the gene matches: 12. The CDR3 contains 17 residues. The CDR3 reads CASSQATQSTGGNGYTF. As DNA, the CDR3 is TGTGCCAGCAGCCAAGCGACCCAATCGACAGGGGGGAATGGCTACACCTTC.

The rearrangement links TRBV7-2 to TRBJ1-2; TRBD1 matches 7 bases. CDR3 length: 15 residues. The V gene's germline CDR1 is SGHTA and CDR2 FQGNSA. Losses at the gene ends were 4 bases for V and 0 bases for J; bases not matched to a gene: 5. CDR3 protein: CASSSYRGTNYGYTF. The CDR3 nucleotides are TGTGCCAGCAGCTCGTACAGGGGAACTAACTATGGCTACACCTTC.

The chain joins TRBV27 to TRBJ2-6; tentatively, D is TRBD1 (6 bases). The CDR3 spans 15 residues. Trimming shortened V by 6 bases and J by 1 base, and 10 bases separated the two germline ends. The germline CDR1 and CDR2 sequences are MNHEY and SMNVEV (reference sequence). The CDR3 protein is CASSTQGSGANVLTF. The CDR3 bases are TGTGCCAGCAGCACCCAGGGGTCTGGGGCCAACGTCCTGACTTTC.

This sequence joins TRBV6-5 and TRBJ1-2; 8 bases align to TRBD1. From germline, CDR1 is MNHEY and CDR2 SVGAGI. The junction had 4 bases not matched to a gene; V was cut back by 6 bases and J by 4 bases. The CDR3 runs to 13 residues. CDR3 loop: CASSRGQGYGYTF. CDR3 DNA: TGTGCCAGCAGCCGTGGACAGGGCTATGGCTACACCTTC.

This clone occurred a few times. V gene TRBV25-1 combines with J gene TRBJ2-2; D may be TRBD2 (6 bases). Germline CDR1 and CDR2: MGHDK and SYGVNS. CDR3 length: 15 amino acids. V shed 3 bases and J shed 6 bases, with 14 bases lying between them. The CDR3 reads CASSELTERAGELFF. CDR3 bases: TGTGCCAGCAGTGAGCTCACAGAGCGGGCCGGGGAGCTGTTTTTT.

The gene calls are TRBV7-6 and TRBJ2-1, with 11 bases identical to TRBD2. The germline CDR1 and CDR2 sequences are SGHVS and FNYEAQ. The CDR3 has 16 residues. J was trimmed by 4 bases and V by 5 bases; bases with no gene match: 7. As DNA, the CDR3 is TGTGCCAGCAGCATTCTAGCGGGGGGATTATACAATGAGCAGTTCTTC. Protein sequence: CASSILAGGLYNEQFF.

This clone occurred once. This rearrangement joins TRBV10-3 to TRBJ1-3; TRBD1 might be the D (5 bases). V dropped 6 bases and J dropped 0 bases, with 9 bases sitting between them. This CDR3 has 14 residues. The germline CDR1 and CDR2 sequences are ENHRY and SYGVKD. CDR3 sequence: CAIRLGGSGNTIYF. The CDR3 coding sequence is TGTGCCATCAGGTTGGGGGGCTCTGGAAACACCATATATTTT.

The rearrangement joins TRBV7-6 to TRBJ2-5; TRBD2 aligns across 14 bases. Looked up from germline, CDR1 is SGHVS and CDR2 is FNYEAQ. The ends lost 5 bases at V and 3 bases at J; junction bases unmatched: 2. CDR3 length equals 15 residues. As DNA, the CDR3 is TGTGCCAGCAGCCGGGGACTAGCGGGGGAAGAGACCCAGTACTTC. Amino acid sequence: CASSRGLAGEETQYF.

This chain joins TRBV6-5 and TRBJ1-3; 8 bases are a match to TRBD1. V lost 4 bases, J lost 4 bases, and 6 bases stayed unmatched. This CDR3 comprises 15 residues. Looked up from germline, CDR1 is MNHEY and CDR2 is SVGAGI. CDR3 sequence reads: CASSLTGAAGNTIYF. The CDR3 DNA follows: TGTGCCAGCAGTTTGACAGGGGCGGCCGGAAACACCATATATTTT.

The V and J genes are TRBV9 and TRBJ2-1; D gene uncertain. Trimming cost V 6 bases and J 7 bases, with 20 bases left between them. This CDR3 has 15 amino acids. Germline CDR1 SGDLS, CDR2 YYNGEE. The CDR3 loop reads CASTPTGLGINEQFF. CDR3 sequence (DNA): TGTGCCAGCACCCCAACTGGTCTCGGTATAAATGAGCAGTTCTTC.

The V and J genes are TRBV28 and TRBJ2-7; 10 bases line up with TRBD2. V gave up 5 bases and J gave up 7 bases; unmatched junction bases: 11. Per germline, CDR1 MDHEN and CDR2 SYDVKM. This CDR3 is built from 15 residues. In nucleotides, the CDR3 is TGTGCCAGCAGTCCACCGCTAGCGGGAGCGTATGAGCAGTACTTC. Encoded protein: CASSPPLAGAYEQYF.

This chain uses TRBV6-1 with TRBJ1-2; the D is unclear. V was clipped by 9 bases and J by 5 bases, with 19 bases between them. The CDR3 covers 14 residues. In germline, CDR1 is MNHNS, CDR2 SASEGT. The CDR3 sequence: CASGEGGSTYGYTF. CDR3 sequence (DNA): TGTGCCAGTGGGGAGGGAGGCAGTACTTATGGCTACACCTTC.

The CDR3: CASSPRTGGEKLFF. CDR3 bases: TGTGCCAGCAGCCCTCGGACAGGGGGTGAAAAACTGTTTTTT. The rearrangement links TRBV14 to TRBJ1-4, with 10 nucleotides matching TRBD1. Germline CDR1 is SGHDN and CDR2 is FVKESK. Germline trimming cut 4 bases from V and 7 bases from J; bases unmatched to any gene: 3. The CDR3 totals 14 residues.

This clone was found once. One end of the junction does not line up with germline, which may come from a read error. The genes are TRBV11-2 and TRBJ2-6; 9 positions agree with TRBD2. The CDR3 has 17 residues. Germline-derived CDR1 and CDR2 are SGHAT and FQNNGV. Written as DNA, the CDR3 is TGTGCCAGCAGCTTCGTTCTAGCGGGATTTGGGGCCAACGGCCTGACTTTC. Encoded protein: CASSFVLAGFGANGLTF.

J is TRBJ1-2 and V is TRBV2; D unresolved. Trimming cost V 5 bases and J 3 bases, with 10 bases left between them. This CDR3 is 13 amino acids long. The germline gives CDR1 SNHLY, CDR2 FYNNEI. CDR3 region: CASSSRVDYGYTF. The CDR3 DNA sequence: TGTGCCAGCAGTTCACGGGTAGACTATGGCTACACCTTC.

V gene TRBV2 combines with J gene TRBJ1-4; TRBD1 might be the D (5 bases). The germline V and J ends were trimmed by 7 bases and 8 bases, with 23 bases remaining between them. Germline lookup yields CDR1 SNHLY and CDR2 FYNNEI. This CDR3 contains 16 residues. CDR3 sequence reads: CASIADRGLVGEKLFF. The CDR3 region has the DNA TGTGCCAGCATCGCAGATAGGGGCCTCGTCGGCGAAAAACTGTTTTTT.

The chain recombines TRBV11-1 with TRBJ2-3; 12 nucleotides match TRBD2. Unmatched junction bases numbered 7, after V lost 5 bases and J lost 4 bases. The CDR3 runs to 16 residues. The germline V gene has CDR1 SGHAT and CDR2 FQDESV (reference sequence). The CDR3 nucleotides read TGTGCCAGCAGCCCTCTAGCGGGAGGGCCCGCAGATACGCAGTATTTT. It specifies CASSPLAGGPADTQYF. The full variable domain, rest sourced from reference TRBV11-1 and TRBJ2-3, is EAEVAQSPRYKITEKSQAVAFWCDPISGHATLYWYRQILGQGPELLVQFQDESVVDDSQLPKDRFSAERLKGVDSTLKIQPAELGDSAMYLCASSPLAGGPADTQYFGPGTRLTVL.

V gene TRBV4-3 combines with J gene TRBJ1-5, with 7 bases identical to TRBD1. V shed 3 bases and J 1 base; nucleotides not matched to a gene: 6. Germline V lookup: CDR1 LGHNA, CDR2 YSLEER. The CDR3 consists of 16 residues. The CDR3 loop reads CASSQDTGVSNQPQHF. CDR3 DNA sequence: TGCGCCAGCAGCCAGGACACAGGGGTGAGCAATCAGCCCCAGCATTTT.

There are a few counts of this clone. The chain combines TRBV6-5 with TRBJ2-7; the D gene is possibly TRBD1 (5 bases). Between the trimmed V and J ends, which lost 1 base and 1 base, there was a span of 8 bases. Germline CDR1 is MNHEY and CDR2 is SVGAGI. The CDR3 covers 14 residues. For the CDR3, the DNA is TGTGCCAGCAGTTACTATGGGGCTTCCTACGAGCAGTACTTC. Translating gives CASSYYGASYEQYF.

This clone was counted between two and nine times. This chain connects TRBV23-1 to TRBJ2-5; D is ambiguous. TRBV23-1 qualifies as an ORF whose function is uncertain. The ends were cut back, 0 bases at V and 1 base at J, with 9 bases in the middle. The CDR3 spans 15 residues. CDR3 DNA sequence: TGCGCCAGCAGTCAATCCCCGACTCCCCAAGAGACCCAGTACTTC. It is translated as CASSQSPTPQETQYF.

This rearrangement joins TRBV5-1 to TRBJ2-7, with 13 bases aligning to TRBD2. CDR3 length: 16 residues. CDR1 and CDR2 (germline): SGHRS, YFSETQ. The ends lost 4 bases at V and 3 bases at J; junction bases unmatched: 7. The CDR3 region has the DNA TGCGCCAGCAGCCCCAGACTAGCGGGAGGATTCTACGAGCAGTACTTC. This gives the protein CASSPRLAGGFYEQYF.

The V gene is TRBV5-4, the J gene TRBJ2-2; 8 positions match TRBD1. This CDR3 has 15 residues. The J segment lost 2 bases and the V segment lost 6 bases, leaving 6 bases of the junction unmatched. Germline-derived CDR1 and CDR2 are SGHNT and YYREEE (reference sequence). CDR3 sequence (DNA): TGTGCCAGCAAATCGGGACAGGCCAACACCGGGGAGCTGTTTTTT. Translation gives CASKSGQANTGELFF.

CDR3 bases: TGTGCCATCAAGGCCGGGGGCGGGAGTGGGTCCTACGAGCAGTACTTC. Translating gives CAIKAGGGSGSYEQYF. V gene TRBV10-3 combines with J gene TRBJ2-7; a possible D gene is TRBD2 (7 bases). This CDR3 contains 16 residues. V lost 7 bases, J lost 1 base, and 20 bases lay in between. Germline loops: CDR1 ENHRY, CDR2 SYGVKD.

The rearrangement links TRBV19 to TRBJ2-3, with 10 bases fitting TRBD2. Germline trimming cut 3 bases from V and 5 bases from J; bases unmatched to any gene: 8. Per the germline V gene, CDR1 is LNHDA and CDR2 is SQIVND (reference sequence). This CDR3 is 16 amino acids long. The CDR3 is CASSIRASGSGDTQYF. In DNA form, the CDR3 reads TGTGCCAGTAGTATTCGGGCTAGCGGGAGTGGAGATACGCAGTATTTT.